This record concerns one TCR beta chain sequence. Its antigen is undetermined. Healthy Caucasian donors formed the entire cohort. The data originate from a study of identical twins. Points from the study as a whole: Less excess twin sharing appeared in beta out-of-frame sequences. Analyses of zero insertions could, in part, be confounded by invariant MAIT and iNKT cells.

Unique molecular identifiers were in the cDNA, with template-switch universal primer binding. Each CDR3 protein is one row after TCRdb ran MiXCR on the 5' RACE reads. The sample records 1.5 million to 2 million distinct CDR3 sequences, less than 35% being singletons. J was trimmed by 4 bases and V by 3 bases; bases with no gene match: 6. The germline CDR1 and CDR2 sequences are LGHNA and YNFKEQ. The CDR3 is 15 residues long. Source material: cord blood. The genes are TRBV4-2 and TRBJ1-1; 9 bases map to TRBD1. The TCR comes from a newborn girl in good health. The CDR3 nucleotides are TGTGCCAGCAGCCAGCTGACAGGGGGTCCCACTGAAGCTTTCTTT. This translates into CASSQLTGGPTEAFF.